This T cell receptor beta chain is from a study of control samples from healthy donors and cancer patients. The CDR3 has 12 residues. V dropped 4 bases and J dropped 6 bases, with 9 bases sitting between them. Germline CDR1 reads LGHNA; CDR2 reads YNFKEQ. Clones were sequenced by immunoSEQ multiplex PCR, and TCRdb holds only the in-frame ones, with some missing. The data hold roughly 86,000 clones, with 93% observed a single time. This receptor was identified in a woman aged 25 to 39 in good health. This chain links TRBV4-2 with TRBJ1-1; weak D call: TRBD1 (5 bases). The material sequenced was blood. This CDR3 reads CASSRGVAEAFF. Written as DNA, the CDR3 is TGTGCCAGCAGCCGGGGGGTTGCTGAAGCTTTCTTT.